A single sample is the source of the 32 T cell receptor beta chains below, sequenced in a study of T cell changes during pregnancy in multiple sclerosis. The repertoire was sequenced with immunoSEQ multiplex PCR; TCRdb's copy has only in-frame clones and lacks some. The table lists about 29,000 clones, under 95% of them singletons. The input for sequencing was CD8+ T cells from peripheral blood mononuclear cells, taken before pregnancy. The receptors stem from a female donor with multiple sclerosis, enrolled in a pregnancy study.

The chain joins TRBV5-4 to TRBJ1-2, with 7 bases identical to TRBD1. Trimming cost V 4 bases and J 10 bases; bases outside gene matches: 19. Germline loops: CDR1 SGHNT, CDR2 YYREEE (reference sequence). CDR3 length: 16 amino acids. CDR3 DNA sequence: TGTGCCAGCAGCCCGGAATCCGGAGGGGGCGGTGAGGACTACACCTTC. Amino acid sequence: CASSPESGGGGEDYTF.

The chain uses TRBV6-1 and TRBJ2-1, with D perhaps TRBD2 (6 bases). Germline loops: CDR1 MNHNS, CDR2 SASEGT. The CDR3 extends over 14 amino acids. V lost 8 bases and J lost 5, with 16 bases in between. CDR3 DNA: TGTGCCAGCCGTCGGAGGGAGGAACACAATGAGCAGTTCTTC. The encoded protein is CASRRREEHNEQFF.

A single count supports this clone. The genes are TRBV5-4 and TRBJ1-2; D gene uncertain. The V end was cut by 3 bases, the J end by 4 bases, with 13 bases between. The CDR3 extends over 14 amino acids. The germline V gene has CDR1 SGHNT and CDR2 YYREEE (reference sequence). DNA of the CDR3: TGTGCCAGCAGCTACCGCGGGCCAGTCTATGGCTACACCTTC. Its translation is CASSYRGPVYGYTF.

CDR3 coding DNA: TGTGCCAGCAGCTTAGCCAGGGTCGACACTGAAGCTTTCTTT. This gives the protein CASSLARVDTEAFF. V and J are TRBV7-2 and TRBJ1-1; maybe TRBD1 (5 bases). CDR1 and CDR2 (germline): SGHTA, FQGNSA. The length of the CDR3 is 14 residues. Trimming took off 0 bases at V and 3 bases at J, with 8 bases between the two ends.

V gene TRBV6-5 combines with J gene TRBJ2-7; 11 positions match TRBD1. The trim removed 6 bases at V and 6 bases at J, leaving 7 bases unmatched. CDR1 is MNHEY, CDR2 SVGAGI, per germline. The CDR3 loop spans 14 amino acids. CDR3 DNA: TGTGCCAGCAGACCCTGGACAGGGGGCACCGAGCAGTACTTC. This encodes CASRPWTGGTEQYF.

The V gene is TRBV7-2, the J gene TRBJ1-1; 7 bases map to TRBD1. The CDR3 has 16 amino acids. The J segment lost 0 bases and the V segment lost 4 bases, leaving 8 bases of the junction unmatched. CDR1 is SGHTA and CDR2 is FQGNSA in the germline V gene. The DNA of the CDR3 is TGTGCCAGCAGCTCTGGACAGGTGCCGATGAACACTGAAGCTTTCTTT. Translation gives CASSSGQVPMNTEAFF.

The chain links TRBV19 to TRBJ2-3, with TRBD2 as a possible D gene (5 bases). The CDR3 consists of 12 residues. Germline V gene sequence: CDR1 LNHDA, CDR2 SQIVND (reference sequence). The V gene lost 6 bases and the J gene lost 5 bases, with 9 bases spanning the gap. CDR3 coding DNA: TGTGCCAGTAGCGGGATGGGAGATACGCAGTATTTT. Amino acid sequence: CASSGMGDTQYF.

The rearrangement links TRBV2 to TRBJ2-7; a possible D gene is TRBD1 (6 bases). The ends were cut back, 5 bases at V and 5 bases at J, with 16 bases in the middle. The CDR3 contains 14 residues. Germline CDR1 reads SNHLY; CDR2 reads FYNNEI. CDR3 sequence: CASSKMTGRDEQYF. The CDR3 DNA is TGTGCCAGCAGTAAAATGACAGGCCGAGACGAGCAGTACTTC.

This rearrangement joins TRBV28 to TRBJ2-7, with D possibly TRBD1 on 7 matching bases. The CDR3 extends over 15 amino acids. Germline V lookup: CDR1 MDHEN, CDR2 SYDVKM. V was pared by 5 bases and J by 2 bases, with 16 bases between. The CDR3 spells CASSSDRDWAYEQYF. The DNA of the CDR3 is TGTGCCAGCAGTAGCGACAGGGACTGGGCCTACGAGCAGTACTTC.

The V gene is TRBV19, the J gene TRBJ1-5; possible D gene TRBD1, 6 bases. Trimming cost V 0 bases and J 9 bases, with 12 bases left between them. There are 14 residues in the CDR3. Per germline, CDR1 LNHDA and CDR2 SQIVND (reference sequence). CDR3: CASSIEDSLGPQHF. The CDR3 DNA is TGTGCCAGTAGTATAGAGGACAGTCTCGGGCCCCAGCATTTT.

The V gene is TRBV7-6, the J gene TRBJ2-7; possibly TRBD1 for D (6 bases). Germline V gives CDR1 SGHVS, CDR2 FNYEAQ. This CDR3 contains 13 residues. V was clipped by 0 bases and J by 5 bases, with 8 bases between them. CDR3 protein: CASSLATGNEQYF. In nucleotides, the CDR3 is TGTGCCAGCAGCTTAGCGACAGGTAACGAGCAGTACTTC.

V usage is TRBV30 and J usage is TRBJ2-1; 11 bases match TRBD2. This CDR3 is built from 15 residues. The germline V gene has CDR1 GTSNPN and CDR2 SVGIG (reference sequence). Trimming at V came to 0 bases and at J to 12 bases, leaving 10 bases not matched to a gene. DNA of the CDR3: TGTGCCTGGAGTGTACTGGGTAGCGGGGGGGACTCGCAGTTCTTC. It translates to CAWSVLGSGGDSQFF. Filled out from reference TRBV30 and TRBJ2-1, the complete variable domain reads SQTIHQWPATLVQPVGSPLSLECTVEGTSNPNLYWYRQAAGRGLQLLFYSVGIGQISSEVPQNLSASRPQDRQFILSSKKLLLSDSGFYLCAWSVLGSGGDSQFFGPGTRLTVL.

The V call is TRBV19, the J call TRBJ2-7; 8 bases map to TRBD1. The J segment lost 6 bases and the V segment lost 3 bases, leaving 4 bases of the junction unmatched. CDR1 and CDR2 (germline): LNHDA, SQIVND (reference sequence). This CDR3 spans 13 amino acids. CDR3 sequence: CASSIQGASEQYF. CDR3 DNA sequence: TGTGCCAGTAGTATCCAGGGGGCAAGCGAGCAGTACTTC. Complete variable domain (other parts from reference TRBV19 and TRBJ2-7): DGGITQSPKYLFRKEGQNVTLSCEQNLNHDAMYWYRQDPGQGLRLIYYSQIVNDFQKGDIAEGYSVSREKKESFPLTVTSAQKNPTAFYLCASSIQGASEQYFGPGTRLTVT.

This sequence joins TRBV27 and TRBJ2-1; tentative D call: TRBD2 (5 bases). V was cut by 7 bases and J by 8 bases, with 18 bases left in between. Germline V lookup: CDR1 MNHEY, CDR2 SMNVEV (reference sequence). The CDR3 is 14 amino acids. The CDR3 DNA follows: TGTGCCAGCACCCCCCGCGGCGGGTTCCATGAGCAGTTCTTC. It yields the protein CASTPRGGFHEQFF.

This clone was seen only once. The chain recombines TRBV30 with TRBJ2-2; no firm D call. There are 13 residues in the CDR3. Germline V CDR1 and CDR2: GTSNPN, SVGIG (reference sequence). Between the trimmed V and J ends, which lost 0 bases and 6 bases, there was a span of 8 bases. The CDR3 region is CAWSVGTAGELFF. In DNA, the CDR3 is TGTGCCTGGAGTGTAGGAACAGCCGGGGAGCTGTTTTTT.

The V call is TRBV7-9, the J call TRBJ2-7; D is perhaps TRBD1 (6 bases). The CDR3 contains 14 residues. V was shortened by 5 bases and J by 4 bases, with 15 bases between the two germline ends. Germline-derived CDR1 and CDR2 are SEHNR and FQNEAQ (reference sequence). CDR3 in DNA: TGTGCCAGCAGCGCAGGGGCTACCCCTTACGAGCAGTACTTC. Protein: CASSAGATPYEQYF.

The chain joins TRBV19 to TRBJ2-7, with a tentative D call TRBD2 (5 bases). Germline-derived CDR1 and CDR2 are LNHDA and SQIVND (reference sequence). The V end was cut by 6 bases, the J end by 6 bases, with 15 bases between. The CDR3 runs 13 residues. CDR3 sequence (DNA): TGTGCCAGTAGAGGACGGGGTTCGGGCGAGCAGTACTTC. It specifies CASRGRGSGEQYF.

The genes are TRBV7-9 and TRBJ2-1, with 7 nucleotides matching TRBD2. Losses at the gene ends were 4 bases for V and 7 bases for J; bases not matched to a gene: 13. Germline V gene lookup returns CDR1 SEHNR and CDR2 FQNEAQ (reference sequence). The CDR3 covers 16 residues. The chain's CDR3 is CASSSMGGRNPNEQFF. DNA of the CDR3: TGTGCCAGCAGCTCCATGGGGGGGAGGAATCCGAATGAGCAGTTCTTC.

Worth noting for this clone: Relative to the germline gene, one junction end is altered; a read error may explain this. The chain's CDR3 is CASSPIAGADEQFF. The CDR3 DNA reads as TGTGCTAGCAGCCCCATAGCGGGAGCCGATGAGCAGTTCTTC. This chain links TRBV7-7 with TRBJ2-1; TRBD2 matches 9 bases. Germline V CDR1 and CDR2: SSHAT, FNYEAQ (reference sequence). This CDR3 has 14 residues.

This clone was recorded only once. The chain combines TRBV5-4 with TRBJ1-1; D gene ambiguous. Trimming removed 1 base from V and 3 bases from J, with 13 bases in between. CDR1 and CDR2 from the germline V gene are SGHNT and YYREEE (reference sequence). The CDR3 spans 15 residues. For the CDR3, the DNA is TGTGCCAGCAGCTTGTACGGGGATTTGGACACTGAAGCTTTCTTT. This translates into CASSLYGDLDTEAFF. The whole variable domain, remainder taken from reference TRBV5-4 and TRBJ1-1, is ETGVTQSPTHLIKTRGQQVTLRCSSQSGHNTVSWYQQALGQGPQFIFQYYREEENGRGNFPPRFSGLQFPNYSSELNVNALELDDSALYLCASSLYGDLDTEAFFGQGTRLTVV.

This clone was found many times. Other DNA sequences within the sample encode an identical CDR3. V is TRBV6-4 and J is TRBJ2-3; possible D gene TRBD1, 6 bases. In germline, CDR1 is MRHNA, CDR2 SNTAGT. The V end lost 3 bases, the J end lost 3 bases, and 10 bases lay between the germline ends. The CDR3 is 14 residues long. The CDR3 region has the DNA TGTGCCAGCAGTGAAGGGGGAATGACAGATACGCAGTATTTT. As protein: CASSEGGMTDTQYF.

The V gene is TRBV11-2, the J gene TRBJ2-7; 7 positions match TRBD2. Per germline, CDR1 SGHAT and CDR2 FQNNGV. The V and J ends lost 5 bases and 3 bases, in that order; junction bases with no gene match: 7. The CDR3 totals 14 residues. This CDR3 reads CASSPTGGSYEQYF. CDR3 coding DNA: TGTGCCAGCAGCCCCACGGGGGGTAGCTACGAGCAGTACTTC.

This chain uses TRBV4-3 with TRBJ1-1, with D possibly matching TRBD1 (5 bases). The V end lost 1 base, the J end lost 4 bases, and 16 bases lay between the germline ends. Per germline, CDR1 LGHNA and CDR2 YSLEER. CDR3 length equals 16 residues. The CDR3 loop is CASSQVFFRRGTEAFF. CDR3 DNA sequence: TGCGCCAGCAGCCAAGTATTTTTTAGAAGGGGCACTGAAGCTTTCTTT.

The J gene is TRBJ2-6, the V gene TRBV6-1; 7 nucleotides agree with TRBD1. Trimming at V came to 4 bases and at J to 3 bases, leaving 3 bases not matched to a gene. The CDR3 extends over 15 amino acids. CDR1 and CDR2 (germline): MNHNS, SASEGT. In DNA, the CDR3 is TGTGCCAGCAGTGGAACAGGGGATGGGGCCAACGTCCTGACTTTC. It yields the protein CASSGTGDGANVLTF.

This sequence joins TRBV27 and TRBJ2-1; 9 nucleotides line up with TRBD1. Germline V CDR1 and CDR2: MNHEY, SMNVEV (reference sequence). There are 12 residues in the CDR3. J gave up 8 bases and V 5 bases, and 1 base lay outside the gene matches. The DNA of the CDR3 is TGTGCCAGCAGTCGGACAGGGGATGAGCAGTTCTTC. It yields the protein CASSRTGDEQFF.

The J gene is TRBJ2-1, the V gene TRBV9, with a possible D match to TRBD2 (5 bases). Between the trimmed V and J ends, which lost 3 bases and 7 bases, there was a span of 14 bases. CDR3 length equals 14 residues. From germline, CDR1 is SGDLS and CDR2 YYNGEE. The CDR3 here is CASSGTGNVNEQFF. The CDR3 nucleotides read TGTGCCAGCAGCGGGACCGGGAATGTGAATGAGCAGTTCTTC.

The chain has TRBV6-5 and TRBJ1-2; D is undetermined. The CDR3 runs to 15 residues. Trimming took off 4 bases at V and 4 bases at J, with 16 bases between the two ends. Germline assignment: CDR1 MNHEY and CDR2 SVGAGI. CDR3 DNA sequence: TGTGCCAGCAGTTCGATGACCGACGGGTTCTATGGCTACACCTTC. Its translation is CASSSMTDGFYGYTF.

This clone has a single count. The chain links TRBV2 to TRBJ1-4; 8 nucleotides align to TRBD1. With V trimmed by 6 bases and J by 7 bases, 10 bases remained unmatched. Germline V gene data show CDR1 as SNHLY and CDR2 as FYNNEI. The CDR3 length is 15 residues. CDR3 sequence reads: CASRPGQGAFEKLFF. The DNA of the CDR3 is TGTGCCAGCAGACCCGGACAGGGCGCTTTTGAAAAACTGTTTTTT.

The chain couples TRBV27 to TRBJ2-3; 8 positions match TRBD2. CDR3 length equals 15 residues. The germline V gene has CDR1 MNHEY and CDR2 SMNVEV (reference sequence). V was pared by 4 bases and J by 5 bases, with 8 bases of the junction left unmatched. In nucleotides, the CDR3 is TGTGCCAGCAGTTATGGTTCGCTAGCGGGAGATACGCAGTATTTT. Residues: CASSYGSLAGDTQYF.

The chain is built from TRBV27 and TRBJ1-5; D is undetermined. Germline-derived CDR1 and CDR2 are MNHEY and SMNVEV (reference sequence). Deletions cut 7 bases from V and 0 bases from J, with 10 bases between. There are 14 residues in the CDR3. CDR3 bases: TGTGCCAGCAAATCCCACGGTAGCAATCAGCCCCAGCATTTT. Amino acid sequence: CASKSHGSNQPQHF.

The chain combines TRBV29-1 with TRBJ2-1; 8 positions match TRBD2. The trim removed 5 bases at V and 6 bases at J, leaving 9 bases unmatched. Germline CDR1 SQVTM, CDR2 ANQGSEA. This CDR3 comprises 14 residues. Written as DNA, the CDR3 is TGCAGCGTTTTAAGCGGGAGATCCCTCAATGAGCAGTTCTTC. This gives the protein CSVLSGRSLNEQFF.

This clone has only a few counts. The J gene is TRBJ2-7, the V gene TRBV5-6; 7 nucleotides agree with TRBD2. Germline V CDR1 and CDR2: SGHDT, YYEEEE. After removal of 4 bases from V and 12 bases from J, the junction contained 10 bases not matched to a gene. The CDR3 sequence is 12 residues long. CDR3 DNA: TGTGCCAGCAGCCGTGGCGGGGGAGGTCGGTACTTC. Translation gives CASSRGGGGRYF.